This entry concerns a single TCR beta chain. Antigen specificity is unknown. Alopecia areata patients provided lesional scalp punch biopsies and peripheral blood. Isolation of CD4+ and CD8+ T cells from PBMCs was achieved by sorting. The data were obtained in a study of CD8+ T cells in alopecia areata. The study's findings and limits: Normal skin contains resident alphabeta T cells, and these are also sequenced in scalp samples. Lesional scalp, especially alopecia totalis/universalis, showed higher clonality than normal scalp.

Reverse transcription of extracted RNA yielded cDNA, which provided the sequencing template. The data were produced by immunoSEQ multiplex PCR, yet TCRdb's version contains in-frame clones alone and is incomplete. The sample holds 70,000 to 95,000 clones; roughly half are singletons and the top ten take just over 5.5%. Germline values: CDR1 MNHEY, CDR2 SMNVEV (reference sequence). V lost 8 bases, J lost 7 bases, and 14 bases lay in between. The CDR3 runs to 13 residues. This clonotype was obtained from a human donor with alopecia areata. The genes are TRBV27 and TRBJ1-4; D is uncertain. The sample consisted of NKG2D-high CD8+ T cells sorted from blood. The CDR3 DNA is TGTGCCAGCGGTATTTTAATGGGTGAAAAACTGTTTTTT. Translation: CASGILMGEKLFF.